Following are 29 T cell receptor beta chains from one sample sequenced in a study of human T cells and chemical hapten exposure. Documented time point: patch test 1, 2 weeks after DPC sensitization. Treatment indicated: therapeutic diphenylcyclopropenone sensitization with weekly scalp DPC. TCRdb independently ran MiXCR on the RACE reads; one entry per CDR3 protein. This sample has about 380,000 distinct CDR3 sequences; roughly 4.8% occur once, and the top ten carry about 2.2%. The sequencing here drew on whole blood, taken in connection with sensitization to the hapten diphenylcyclopropenone (DPC). The receptor source for this set is a woman in her forties or fifties with alopecia areata. Some clones in this sample may be carry-over from other donors' samples.

This clonotype has ten or more counts. The chain has TRBV20-1 and TRBJ2-7; the D gene is possibly TRBD2 (6 bases). Germline V gives CDR1 DFQATT, CDR2 SNEGSKA (reference sequence). This CDR3 has 13 residues. The germline V and J ends were trimmed by 3 bases and 2 bases, with 11 bases remaining between them. The CDR3 region is CSARPGSTYEQYF. In nucleotides, the CDR3 is TGCAGTGCTAGGCCCGGGAGTACCTACGAGCAGTACTTC.

There are many counts of this clonotype. The chain recombines TRBV4-3 with TRBJ2-1; 7 bases match TRBD2. J gave up 4 bases and V 0 bases, and 3 bases lay outside the gene matches. The CDR3 runs to 15 residues. In germline, CDR1 is LGHNA, CDR2 YSLEER. The CDR3 region is CASSQDGLEYNEQFF. The CDR3 region has the DNA TGCGCCAGCAGCCAAGATGGACTAGAATACAATGAGCAGTTCTTC.

This clonotype was picked up many times. The V call is TRBV7-2, the J call TRBJ2-1, with 7 bases aligning to TRBD1. Germline V gives CDR1 SGHTA, CDR2 FQGNSA. V gave up 5 bases and J gave up 5 bases; unmatched junction bases: 3. The CDR3 runs 13 residues. The CDR3 region is CASSPDRHNEQFF. The CDR3 nucleotides are TGTGCCAGCAGCCCGGACAGGCACAATGAGCAGTTCTTC.

Many counts were recorded for this clonotype. The V call is TRBV2, the J call TRBJ1-5, with D possibly matching TRBD1 (5 bases). The CDR3 is 15 residues long. Germline CDR1 and CDR2: SNHLY and FYNNEI. The ends were cut back, 7 bases at V and 5 bases at J, with 18 bases in the middle. The CDR3 sequence: CASTRTGDRDQPQHF. The CDR3 nucleotides read TGTGCCAGCACCAGGACTGGGGACCGGGATCAGCCCCAGCATTTT.

V usage is TRBV4-3 and J usage is TRBJ2-7; 9 bases agree with TRBD1. V was clipped by 4 bases and J by 3 bases; unmatched bases: 7. The CDR3 totals 15 residues. CDR1 is LGHNA, CDR2 YSLEER, per germline. The CDR3 DNA reads TGCGCCAGCAGCCCGTCGCCGGGACAGGGCTACGAGCAGTACTTC. Translating gives CASSPSPGQGYEQYF.

This clonotype was recorded many times. This chain connects TRBV29-1 to TRBJ2-7; D unclear. This CDR3 is 12 amino acids long. V was shortened by 1 base and J by 0 bases, with 4 bases between the two germline ends. Germline V gene data show CDR1 as SQVTM and CDR2 as ANQGSEA. Here the CDR3 DNA reads TGCAGCGTTGAAGGACGCTCCTACGAGCAGTACTTC. Residues: CSVEGRSYEQYF.

This clonotype was picked up many times. The rearrangement links TRBV9 to TRBJ2-3; unclear D gene. The CDR3 contains 17 residues. From germline, CDR1 is SGDLS and CDR2 YYNGEE. V lost 0 bases and J 2 bases, leaving 16 bases between the germline ends. This CDR3 is CASSVEEVGKDTDTQYF. CDR3 DNA sequence: TGTGCCAGCAGCGTAGAAGAGGTTGGCAAGGACACAGATACGCAGTATTTT. Full variable domain (remainder filled in from reference TRBV9 and TRBJ2-3): DSGVTQTPKHLITATGQRVTLRCSPRSGDLSVYWYQQSLDQGLQFLIQYYNGEERAKGNILERFSAQQFPDLHSELNLSSLELGDSALYFCASSVEEVGKDTDTQYFGPGTRLTVL.

In this sample, this clonotype turned up many times. The chain combines TRBV7-9 with TRBJ1-2, with a weak D call TRBD1 (6 bases). Germline V gene sequence: CDR1 SEHNR, CDR2 FQNEAQ (reference sequence). This CDR3 is 15 amino acids long. The germline V and J ends were trimmed by 8 bases and 0 bases, with 16 bases remaining between them. The DNA of the CDR3 is TGTGCCAGCCTGGGAGGGGGACAAGCTAACTATGGCTACACCTTC. Translating gives CASLGGGQANYGYTF.

This clonotype occurred many times. V usage is TRBV6-2 or TRBV6-3 and J usage is TRBJ1-5; D not certain. The germline gives CDR1 MNHEY, CDR2 SVGEGT. This CDR3 comprises 16 residues. V lost 0 bases and J lost 0, with 9 bases in between. CDR3 protein: CASSYSGSVSNQPQHF. The CDR3 DNA follows: TGTGCCAGCAGTTACTCTGGGAGTGTTAGCAATCAGCCCCAGCATTTT.

The J gene is TRBJ1-2, the V gene TRBV20-1; a possible D gene is TRBD1 (6 bases). The CDR3 sequence is 15 residues long. Germline loops: CDR1 DFQATT, CDR2 SNEGSKA (reference sequence). V was cut by 0 bases and J by 4 bases, with 15 bases left in between. DNA for the CDR3: TGCAGTGCTAGAGACGCCGCGGGGGCAGGCTATGGCTACACCTTC. This codes for CSARDAAGAGYGYTF.

In this sample, this clonotype turned up many times. CDR3 residues: CASSSDRNNYGYTF. The CDR3 nucleotides are TGTGCCAGCAGTTCGGACAGAAACAACTATGGCTACACCTTC. The chain has TRBV6-6 and TRBJ1-2, with D perhaps TRBD1 (6 bases). The CDR3 loop spans 14 amino acids. The germline CDR1 and CDR2 sequences are MNHNY and SVGAGI (reference sequence). V was clipped by 4 bases and J by 2 bases, with 11 bases between them.

The chain employs TRBV20-1 and TRBJ2-1, with a weak D call TRBD2 (6 bases). Germline V gives CDR1 DFQATT, CDR2 SNEGSKA (reference sequence). The CDR3 contains 13 residues. V lost 4 bases to trimming and J lost 4 bases, with 11 bases between them. DNA for the CDR3: TGCAGTGCTACGGGGGAAGAGTACAATGAGCAGTTCTTC. It encodes CSATGEEYNEQFF.

There are a few counts of this clonotype. The chain employs TRBV28 and TRBJ2-3; 7 nucleotides align to TRBD1. Losses at the gene ends were 1 base for V and 4 bases for J; bases not matched to a gene: 8. Germline V gene lookup returns CDR1 MDHEN and CDR2 SYDVKM. This CDR3 is 16 amino acids long. CDR3 bases: TGTGCCAGCAGTTTATCCCGACAGGGTAGCTCAGATACGCAGTATTTT. It is translated as CASSLSRQGSSDTQYF.

This clonotype was counted at least ten times. The chain has TRBV6-6 and TRBJ1-1; no clear D gene. Germline V lookup: CDR1 MNHNY, CDR2 SVGAGI (reference sequence). Deletions cut 4 bases from V and 1 base from J, with 10 bases between. The length of the CDR3 is 14 residues. The CDR3 DNA reads as TGTGCCAGCAGTTCTAGGACGGCGAACACTGAAGCTTTCTTT. Translating it yields CASSSRTANTEAFF.

This clonotype has at least ten counts. The chain links TRBV20-1 to TRBJ1-5, with 7 nucleotides matching TRBD1. Losses at the gene ends were 5 bases for V and 7 bases for J; bases not matched to a gene: 5. The CDR3 length is 12 residues. Germline V gene lookup returns CDR1 DFQATT and CDR2 SNEGSKA (reference sequence). CDR3 sequence: CSARQGGQPQHF. The CDR3 DNA follows: TGCAGTGCTCGACAGGGCGGGCAGCCCCAGCATTTT.

In its sample, this clonotype was seen many times. The chain links TRBV6-6 to TRBJ2-3; 9 positions agree with TRBD2. V trimming: 0 bases; J trimming: 8 bases; junction bases outside the gene matches: 9. This CDR3 spans 16 amino acids. Germline lookup yields CDR1 MNHNY and CDR2 SVGAGI (reference sequence). The CDR3 nucleotides are TGTGCCAGCAGTTACTCGAGCGCGGGGGGGCTTGTTACGCAGTATTTT. Translation: CASSYSSAGGLVTQYF.

This clonotype occurred many times. The rearrangement uses TRBV12-3 or TRBV12-4 and TRBJ1-1; possible D gene TRBD1, 5 bases. The CDR3 sequence is 15 residues long. Trimming left V 6 bases short and J 3 bases short, with 17 bases between. CDR3 coding DNA: TGTGCCAGCAGCTTCGGGCCGAGCAGGGACACTGAAGCTTTCTTT. Protein: CASSFGPSRDTEAFF.

In this sample, this clonotype turned up a few times. The chain carries TRBV12-3 or TRBV12-4 and TRBJ1-1, with TRBD1 matching 9 bases. The CDR3 contains 14 residues. Trimming took 8 bases from V and 2 from J; bases not matched to a gene: 6. The CDR3 loop is CASRQDRGNTEAFF. CDR3 DNA: TGTGCCAGCCGGCAGGACAGGGGAAACACTGAAGCTTTCTTT.

In its sample, this clonotype was seen many times. This chain connects TRBV20-1 to TRBJ1-1, with D perhaps TRBD1 (5 bases). The CDR3 sequence is 13 residues long. Germline-derived CDR1 and CDR2 are DFQATT and SNEGSKA (reference sequence). Trimming shortened V by 6 bases and J by 6 bases, and 17 bases separated the two germline ends. The CDR3 DNA reads TGCAGTGCCCGGGACTTGGGGCGCGCTGAAGCTTTCTTT. Translating gives CSARDLGRAEAFF.

This clonotype was counted ten times or more. V usage is TRBV6-2 or TRBV6-3 and J usage is TRBJ1-5; maybe TRBD1 (5 bases). Between the trimmed V and J ends, which lost 6 bases and 6 bases, there was a span of 12 bases. The CDR3 loop spans 13 amino acids. CDR1 MNHEY and CDR2 SVGEGT come from the germline V gene. In DNA, the CDR3 is TGTGCCAGCAGCCGGGGGGTCCGTCAGCCCCAGCATTTT. Translating gives CASSRGVRQPQHF.

This clonotype was picked up many times. V gene TRBV6-5 combines with J gene TRBJ2-2; D is undetermined. Germline lookup yields CDR1 MNHEY and CDR2 SVGAGI. The CDR3 loop spans 14 amino acids. Deletions cut 0 bases from V and 6 bases from J, with 8 bases between. CDR3: CASSYSIRSGELFF. The CDR3, as DNA: TGTGCCAGCAGTTACTCGATCAGGTCCGGGGAGCTGTTTTTT.

The sample holds many counts of this clonotype. The chain has TRBV7-9 and TRBJ2-5; D call uncertain. Trimming removed 4 bases from V and 2 bases from J, with 8 bases in between. The germline V gene encodes CDR1 SEHNR and CDR2 FQNEAQ (reference sequence). This CDR3 has 13 amino acids. CDR3 sequence (DNA): TGTGCCAGCAGCTCCAGGAGTCAAGAGACCCAGTACTTC. It yields the protein CASSSRSQETQYF.

This clonotype was detected ten times or more. The J gene is TRBJ2-1, the V gene TRBV24-1; tentatively, D is TRBD2 (6 bases). CDR1 and CDR2 from the germline V gene are KGHDR and SFDVKD. The germline V and J ends were trimmed by 1 base and 10 bases, with 7 bases remaining between them. The length of the CDR3 is 12 residues. Here the CDR3 reads CATSDLSGEQFF. The CDR3 DNA is TGTGCCACCAGTGATTTAAGCGGGGAGCAGTTCTTC.

This clonotype was counted many times. This rearrangement joins TRBV6-5 to TRBJ2-5, with D unclear. Germline CDR1 MNHEY, CDR2 SVGAGI. The CDR3 consists of 15 residues. The germline V and J ends were trimmed by 5 bases and 2 bases, with 15 bases remaining between them. Written as DNA, the CDR3 is TGTGCCAGCAGTCCCCATCCTGGCGGACAAGAGACCCAGTACTTC. Translation gives CASSPHPGGQETQYF.

The J gene is TRBJ2-3, the V gene TRBV7-2; 7 bases align to TRBD2. This CDR3 contains 14 residues. The V segment lost 1 base and the J segment 5 bases; nucleotides outside the gene matches: 3. Germline V CDR1 and CDR2: SGHTA, FQGNSA. CDR3 coding DNA: TGTGCCAGCAGCTTAGTGGCGGGGGAAGATACGCAGTATTTT. This sequence encodes CASSLVAGEDTQYF.

This clonotype was recorded many times. The rearrangement links TRBV6-6 to TRBJ1-6; 9 bases map to TRBD1. V shed 5 bases and J 9 bases; nucleotides not matched to a gene: 5. The CDR3 length is 14 residues. CDR1 MNHNY and CDR2 SVGAGI come from the germline V gene (reference sequence). The CDR3 here is CASSLQGARSPLHF. CDR3 in DNA: TGTGCCAGCAGTCTACAGGGGGCCCGTTCACCCCTCCACTTT.

This clonotype was seen ten or more times. V is TRBV11-2 and J is TRBJ2-4, with D possibly matching TRBD1 (5 bases). The CDR3 length is 13 residues. CDR1 and CDR2 (germline): SGHAT, FQNNGV. V shed 1 base and J shed 6 bases, with 7 bases lying between them. CDR3 sequence reads: CASSLARGNIQYF. DNA for the CDR3: TGTGCCAGCAGCTTAGCTAGGGGAAACATTCAGTACTTC.

The table lists this clonotype with a few counts. V gene TRBV6-2 or TRBV6-3 combines with J gene TRBJ1-1, with TRBD1 as a possible D gene (6 bases). Germline lookup yields CDR1 MNHEY and CDR2 SVGEGT. This CDR3 has 14 amino acids. V was pared by 6 bases and J by 6 bases, with 17 bases between. The chain's CDR3 is CASSTQGGPAEAFF. The CDR3 region has the DNA TGTGCCAGCAGCACCCAAGGGGGGCCGGCTGAAGCTTTCTTT.

This clonotype has more than one count but fewer than ten. This chain links TRBV6-6 with TRBJ2-7; a weak D match, TRBD1 (6 bases). CDR3 length: 13 amino acids. Between the trimmed V and J ends, which lost 3 bases and 4 bases, there was a span of 10 bases. Looked up from germline, CDR1 is MNHNY and CDR2 is SVGAGI (reference sequence). In DNA form, the CDR3 reads TGTGCCAGCAGTTATGAAGGGGGATACGAGCAGTACTTC. Translation: CASSYEGGYEQYF.